Each of the 15 T cell receptor beta chains below was sequenced from the same sample in a study of human T cells and chemical hapten exposure. Time point reported: patch test 1, 2 weeks after DPC sensitization. Treatment defined: therapeutic diphenylcyclopropenone sensitization with weekly scalp DPC. TCRdb re-called the RACE reads through MiXCR, storing one row per CDR3 protein. The sample has 150,000 to 200,000 distinct CDR3 sequences, 20% to 25% seen once. Sequences were derived from whole blood, sampled in connection with sensitization to the hapten diphenylcyclopropenone (DPC). All receptors derive from a woman between 45 and 60 years old with alopecia areata. Some clones in this sample may be carry-over from other donors' samples.

The table lists this clonotype with a few counts. V is TRBV20-1 and J is TRBJ2-5; D call uncertain. CDR1 is DFQATT, CDR2 SNEGSKA, per germline (reference sequence). Deletions cut 0 bases from V and 1 base from J, with 9 bases between. The CDR3 contains 14 residues. The CDR3 reads CSARDWAVQETQYF. The CDR3 coding sequence is TGCAGTGCTAGAGATTGGGCTGTCCAAGAGACCCAGTACTTC.

This clonotype was counted only a few times. The chain recombines TRBV24-1 with TRBJ2-5; D may be TRBD1 (6 bases). The germline gives CDR1 KGHDR, CDR2 SFDVKD. Trimming shortened V by 4 bases and J by 2 bases, and 10 bases separated the two germline ends. The CDR3 loop spans 14 amino acids. The DNA of the CDR3 is TGTGCCACCAGTGACCCCGACAGGCAAGAGACCCAGTACTTC. It encodes CATSDPDRQETQYF.

The chain links TRBV10-3 to TRBJ2-3; 9 positions match TRBD2. The CDR3 runs to 15 residues. J lost 3 bases, V lost 3 bases, and 4 bases had no gene match. Germline V gene data show CDR1 as ENHRY and CDR2 as SYGVKD. CDR3 DNA sequence: TGTGCCATCAGTGAACGAGCGGGGGGAACAGATACGCAGTATTTT. Residues: CAISERAGGTDTQYF.

This clonotype was seen only a few times. The V call is TRBV9, the J call TRBJ1-1, with 8 bases lining up with TRBD1. J was trimmed by 6 bases and V by 4 bases; bases with no gene match: 11. Germline-derived CDR1 and CDR2 are SGDLS and YYNGEE. The CDR3 loop spans 15 amino acids. The CDR3 sequence: CASSTNPGGRAEAFF. The CDR3 region has the DNA TGTGCCAGCAGCACTAACCCAGGGGGCCGTGCTGAAGCTTTCTTT.

This chain connects TRBV10-2 to TRBJ1-4, with TRBD1 matching over 10 bases. Germline assignment: CDR1 WSHSY and CDR2 SAAADI. The length of the CDR3 is 13 residues. V dropped 6 bases and J dropped 8; count of bases not matched to a gene: 3. CDR3 in DNA: TGCGCCAGCAGGGACAGGGGGAGCGAAAAACTGTTTTTT. It translates to CASRDRGSEKLFF.

The chain combines TRBV5-1 with TRBJ2-3; the match to TRBD2 covers 13 bases. The J segment lost 2 bases and the V segment lost 3 bases, leaving 3 bases of the junction unmatched. From germline, CDR1 is SGHRS and CDR2 YFSETQ. The CDR3 is 16 amino acids. CDR3 nucleotides: TGCGCCAGCAGCTCCGGACTAGCGGGAGTCACAGATACGCAGTATTTT. It yields the protein CASSSGLAGVTDTQYF.

Only a few counts were recorded for this clonotype. CDR3 in DNA: TGTGCCAGCAGCCTGCGACTAGCGGGAGGTCCCGGGAGAGAGACCCAGTACTTC. Protein sequence: CASSLRLAGGPGRETQYF. The chain joins TRBV7-2 to TRBJ2-5; 13 bases line up with TRBD2. This CDR3 has 18 amino acids. Per germline, CDR1 SGHTA and CDR2 FQGNSA. Trimming removed 5 bases from V and 4 bases from J; junction bases left unmatched: 13. Looking up the rest from reference TRBV7-2 and TRBJ2-5 gives the full variable domain: GAGVSQSPSNKVTEKGKDVELRCDPISGHTALYWYRQSLGQGLEFLIYFQGNSAPDKSGLPSDRFSAERTGGSVSTLTIQRTQQEDSAVYLCASSLRLAGGPGRETQYFGPGTRLLVL.

This clonotype turned up a few times. The chain is built from TRBV14 and TRBJ2-1; tentatively, D is TRBD2 (5 bases). V was trimmed by 8 bases and J by 2 bases, leaving 16 bases between them. The germline V gene encodes CDR1 SGHDN and CDR2 FVKESK. The CDR3 length is 15 residues. The CDR3 spells CASSLGAPTYNEQFF. DNA for the CDR3: TGTGCCAGCTCATTGGGAGCGCCTACCTACAATGAGCAGTTCTTC.

The chain links TRBV27 to TRBJ2-5; no definite D call. Trimming took 8 bases from V and 3 from J, leaving 22 bases between them. The CDR3 has 16 residues. Germline CDR1 reads MNHEY; CDR2 reads SMNVEV (reference sequence). DNA of the CDR3: TGTGCCAGCTCTAGGGCTGGGGTGGCGCTGAAAGAGACCCAGTACTTC. Residues: CASSRAGVALKETQYF.

The rearrangement uses TRBV6-5 and TRBJ1-2, with TRBD1 matching 7 bases. V lost 5 bases to trimming and J lost 2 bases; unmatched junction nucleotides: 8. Germline V lookup: CDR1 MNHEY, CDR2 SVGAGI. The CDR3 has 15 amino acids. CDR3: CASSGRGPTNYGYTF. The DNA of the CDR3 is TGTGCCAGCAGTGGGAGGGGGCCAACAAACTATGGCTACACCTTC.

V is TRBV4-1 and J is TRBJ1-2; D call uncertain. The germline V and J ends were trimmed by 1 base and 6 bases, with 15 bases remaining between them. The CDR3 loop spans 15 amino acids. Per germline, CDR1 MGHRA and CDR2 YSYEKL. The CDR3 nucleotides are TGCGCCAGCAGCCAAGGAGCTGAGGGTTACGATGGCTACACCTTC. It specifies CASSQGAEGYDGYTF.

This clonotype occurred a few times. The rearrangement uses TRBV4-1 and TRBJ1-6; 7 positions agree with TRBD1. CDR3 size: 15 residues. V lost 0 bases to trimming and J lost 7 bases; unmatched junction nucleotides: 3. The germline V gene encodes CDR1 MGHRA and CDR2 YSYEKL. CDR3 protein: CASSQDQQGNSPLHF. The CDR3 nucleotides read TGCGCCAGCAGCCAAGATCAACAGGGGAATTCACCCCTCCACTTT.

This clonotype was detected ten times or more. The chain uses TRBV5-1 and TRBJ2-2; D might be TRBD1 or TRBD2, each matching 6 bases. The CDR3 covers 15 residues. Per germline, CDR1 SGHRS and CDR2 YFSETQ. V lost 0 bases to trimming and J lost 3 bases, with 9 bases between them. This chain's CDR3 is CASSLEGGDTGELFF. The CDR3 nucleotides read TGCGCCAGCAGCTTGGAGGGGGGCGACACCGGGGAGCTGTTTTTT.

The rearrangement uses TRBV4-1 and TRBJ2-7; perhaps TRBD1 as D (5 bases). The germline V and J ends were trimmed by 0 bases and 7 bases, with 19 bases remaining between them. Germline V gene lookup returns CDR1 MGHRA and CDR2 YSYEKL. The CDR3 extends over 16 amino acids. CDR3 region: CASSQDPPVLAGEQYF. In DNA, the CDR3 is TGCGCCAGCAGCCAAGATCCCCCGGTGCTGGCAGGGGAGCAGTACTTC.

This clonotype was detected only a few times. The chain employs TRBV2 and TRBJ2-6; D gene uncertain. The CDR3 has 18 amino acids. Trimming left V 7 bases short and J 0 bases short, with 19 bases between. Per germline, CDR1 SNHLY and CDR2 FYNNEI. The CDR3 loop reads CASNKRAGLSSGANVLTF. The DNA of the CDR3 is TGTGCCAGCAACAAAAGGGCAGGCTTGAGCTCTGGGGCCAACGTCCTGACTTTC. Full variable domain (missing parts from reference TRBV2 and TRBJ2-6): EPEVTQTPSHQVTQMGQEVILRCVPISNHLYFYWYRQILGQKVEFLVSFYNNEISEKSEIFDDQFSVERPDGSNFTLKIRSTKLEDSAMYFCASNKRAGLSSGANVLTFGAGSRLTVL.